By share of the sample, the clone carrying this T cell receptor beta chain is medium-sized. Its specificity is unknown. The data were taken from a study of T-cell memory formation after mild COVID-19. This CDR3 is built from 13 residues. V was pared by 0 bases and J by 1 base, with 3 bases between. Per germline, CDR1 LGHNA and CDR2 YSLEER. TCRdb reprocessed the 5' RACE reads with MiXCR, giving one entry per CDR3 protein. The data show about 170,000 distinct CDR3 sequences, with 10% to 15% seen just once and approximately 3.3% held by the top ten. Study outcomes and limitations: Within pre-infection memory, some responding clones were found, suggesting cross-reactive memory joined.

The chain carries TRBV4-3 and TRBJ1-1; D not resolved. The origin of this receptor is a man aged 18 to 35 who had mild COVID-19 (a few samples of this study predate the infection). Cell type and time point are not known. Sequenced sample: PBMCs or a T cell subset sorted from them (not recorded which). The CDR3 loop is CASSQDRNTEAFF. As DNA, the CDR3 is TGCGCCAGCAGCCAAGATCGGAACACTGAAGCTTTCTTT.